The rows below give T cell receptor beta chains drawn from one sample of a study of T cell responses to AZD1222 COVID-19 vaccine. Sequencing used immunoSEQ multiplex PCR; TCRdb keeps in-frame clones, though not all of them. The sample has 68,000 or so clones, 60% to 85% seen once. The source material was peripheral blood, sampled on day 0 of AZD1222 vaccination. These receptors originate from an adult in good health. CDR3s include the opening cysteine and the closing phenylalanine or tryptophan. The order of the fields is clone size, D gene, J gene, V gene, CDR3 protein, CDR3 DNA. A D gene is named only where the DNA matches it firmly. Not all rows give a size; the values are once, few, many and, for expanded clones, a class.

-,-,TRBJ2-7,TRBV21-1,CASSKEPGQPHSYEQYF,TGTGCCAGCAGCAAAGAGCCGGGACAGCCACACTCCTACGAGCAGTACTTC
-,TRBD1,TRBJ1-3,TRBV3-1/TRBV3-2,CASSQVGQAGNTIYF,TGTGCCAGCAGCCAAGTTGGACAGGCTGGAAACACCATATATTTT
-,-,TRBJ1-2,TRBV2,CASSEKGLPGTYGYTF,TGTGCCAGCAGCGAAAAGGGACTTCCCGGGACTTATGGCTACACCTTC
-,-,TRBJ1-6,TRBV30,CAWSAIGHINNSPLHF,TGTGCCTGGAGTGCAATAGGACACATAAATAATTCACCCCTCCACTTT
-,-,TRBJ1-6,TRBV21-1,CASSTFLWQGSSPLHF,TGTGCCAGCAGCACCTTTCTATGGCAGGGAAGTTCACCCCTCCACTTT
-,TRBD2,TRBJ2-1,TRBV4-2,CASSPSIGRLAGGQGVNEQFF,TGTGCCAGCAGCCCTAGCATCGGGCGTCTAGCGGGGGGGCAAGGGGTCAATGAGCAGTTCTTC
-,-,TRBJ2-3,TRBV28,CASRKSGTDTQYF,TGTGCCAGCAGAAAATCGGGGACAGATACGCAGTATTTT
once,TRBD1,TRBJ1-1,TRBV3-1/TRBV3-2,CASSLRTGVNTEAFF,TGTGCCAGCAGCCTACGGACAGGGGTTAACACTGAAGCTTTCTTT
-,-,TRBJ2-3,TRBV4-1,CASSQSPIAGAPGGTDTQYF,TGCGCCAGCAGCCAAAGCCCCATCGCGGGGGCACCGGGGGGCACAGATACGCAGTATTTT
few,-,TRBJ2-1,TRBV11-2,CASSRSAASSEQFF,TGTGCCAGCAGCCGATCTGCGGCTTCCTCTGAGCAGTTCTTC
-,-,TRBJ1-4,TRBV5-1,CASTLGRATNEKLFF,TGCGCCAGCACCCTCGGGCGTGCAACTAATGAAAAACTGTTTTTT
-,-,TRBJ2-5,TRBV5-1,CASSFDAPAGQETQYF,TGCGCCAGCAGCTTCGACGCTCCTGCGGGGCAAGAGACCCAGTACTTC
-,-,TRBJ1-4,TRBV4-3,CASSPMTFATNEKLFF,TGCGCCAGCAGCCCTATGACATTTGCAACTAATGAAAAACTGTTTTTT
-,TRBD1,TRBJ2-7,TRBV7-8,CASSPGGQGTYEQYF,TGTGCCAGCAGCCCAGGAGGACAGGGCACCTACGAGCAGTACTTC
-,TRBD2,TRBJ2-4,TRBV28,CASTSSGGGNIQYF,TGTGCCAGCACCAGTTCGGGCGGGGGAAACATTCAGTACTTC
once,-,TRBJ1-3,TRBV5-6,CASSLDLGRNGNTIYF,TGTGCCAGCAGCTTGGATCTGGGGAGAAATGGAAACACCATATATTTT
-,TRBD1,TRBJ2-7,TRBV24-1,CATAGTGGPYEQYF,TGTGCCACCGCCGGGACAGGGGGCCCCTACGAGCAGTACTTC
-,TRBD1,TRBJ1-6,TRBV6-5,CASSYRLGQGKDTLHF,TGTGCCAGCAGTTACCGGTTAGGACAGGGTAAAGACACCCTCCACTTT
-,-,TRBJ1-3,TRBV7-8,CASREGIGNTIYF,TGTGCCAGCAGAGAGGGAATTGGAAACACCATATATTTT
-,-,TRBJ2-7,TRBV7-2,CASSLGVSTGEQYF,TGTGCCAGCAGCTTAGGAGTCAGCACTGGAGAGCAGTACTTC
-,-,TRBJ2-2,TRBV13,CASSFWVNTGELFF,TGTGCCAGCAGCTTTTGGGTGAACACCGGGGAGCTGTTTTTT
-,-,TRBJ1-4,TRBV19,CASSIAASQLFF,TGTGCCAGTAGTATAGCGGCGAGCCAACTGTTTTTT
-,-,TRBJ2-3,TRBV3-1/TRBV3-2,CASSQAQNTDTQYF,TGTGCCAGCAGCCAAGCCCAGAACACAGATACGCAGTATTTT
-,TRBD1,TRBJ1-4,TRBV30,CAWSRTTGETLFF,TGTGCCTGGAGTAGGACCACAGGGGAAACTCTGTTTTTT
-,-,TRBJ1-5,TRBV10-1,CASSEGGNQPQHF,TGCGCCAGCAGTGAGGGGGGCAATCAGCCCCAGCATTTT
-,-,TRBJ1-5,TRBV6-5,CASTLWSNQPQHF,TGTGCCAGCACTCTGTGGAGCAATCAGCCCCAGCATTTT
-,-,TRBJ2-7,TRBV3-1/TRBV3-2,CASSDGQKQYF,TGTGCCAGCAGCGACGGACAGAAGCAGTACTTC
-,-,TRBJ1-2,TRBV14,CASSQHNYGYTF,TGTGCCAGCAGCCAGCATAACTATGGCTACACCTTC
-,TRBD1,TRBJ1-4,TRBV2,CASTRDRGEKLFF,TGTGCCAGCACCCGGGACAGGGGGGAAAAACTGTTTTTT
-,-,TRBJ2-6,TRBV4-3,CASSQGAGTGANVLTF,TGCGCCAGCAGCCAAGGGGCAGGGACTGGGGCCAACGTCCTGACTTTC